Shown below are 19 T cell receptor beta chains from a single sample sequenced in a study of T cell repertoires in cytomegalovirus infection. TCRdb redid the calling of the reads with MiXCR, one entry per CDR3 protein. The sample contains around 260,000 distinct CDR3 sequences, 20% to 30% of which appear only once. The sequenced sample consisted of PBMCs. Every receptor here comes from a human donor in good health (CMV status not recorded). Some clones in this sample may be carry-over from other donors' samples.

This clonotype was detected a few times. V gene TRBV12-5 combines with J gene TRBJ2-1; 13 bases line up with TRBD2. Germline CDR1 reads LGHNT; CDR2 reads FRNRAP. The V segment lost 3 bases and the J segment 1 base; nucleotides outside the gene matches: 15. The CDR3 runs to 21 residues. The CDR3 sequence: CASGFAPLPGLAGISYNEQFF. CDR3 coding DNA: TGTGCTAGTGGTTTTGCCCCCCTCCCGGGACTAGCGGGGATTTCCTACAATGAGCAGTTCTTC.

CDR3 nucleotide sequence: TGTGCCAGCAGTTTCGGACAGAACTATGGCTACACCTTC. This sequence encodes CASSFGQNYGYTF. The chain joins TRBV28 to TRBJ1-2; TRBD1 might be the D (6 bases). CDR1 is MDHEN, CDR2 SYDVKM, per germline. The CDR3 is 13 amino acids. V was pared by 3 bases and J by 2 bases, with 7 bases between.

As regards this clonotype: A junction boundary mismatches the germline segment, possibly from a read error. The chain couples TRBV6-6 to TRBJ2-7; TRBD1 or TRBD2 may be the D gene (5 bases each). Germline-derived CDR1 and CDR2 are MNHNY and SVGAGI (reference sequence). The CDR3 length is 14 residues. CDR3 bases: TGTGCCAGCAGCGCCAGTCGGGGCCGCGACGAGCAGCACTTC. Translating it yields CASSASRGRDEQHF.

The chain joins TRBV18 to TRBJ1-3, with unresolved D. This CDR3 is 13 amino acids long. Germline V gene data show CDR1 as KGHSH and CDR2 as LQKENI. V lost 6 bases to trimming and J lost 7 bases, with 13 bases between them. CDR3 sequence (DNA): TGTGCCAGCTCCCGGGCGGAGAGGAACACCATATATTTT. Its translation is CASSRAERNTIYF. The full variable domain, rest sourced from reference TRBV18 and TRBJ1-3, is NAGVMQNPRHLVRRRGQEARLRCSPMKGHSHVYWYRQLPEEGLKFMVYLQKENIIDESGMPKERFSAEFPKEGPSILRIQQVVRGDSAAYFCASSRAERNTIYFGEGSWLTVV.

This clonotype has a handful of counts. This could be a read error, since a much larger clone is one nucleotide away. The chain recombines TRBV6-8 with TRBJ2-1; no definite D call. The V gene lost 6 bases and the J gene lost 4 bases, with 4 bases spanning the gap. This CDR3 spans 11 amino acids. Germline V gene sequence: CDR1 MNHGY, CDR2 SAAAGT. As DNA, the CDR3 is TGTGCCAGCAGGGCTTACAATGAGCAGTTCTTC. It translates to CASRAYNEQFF.

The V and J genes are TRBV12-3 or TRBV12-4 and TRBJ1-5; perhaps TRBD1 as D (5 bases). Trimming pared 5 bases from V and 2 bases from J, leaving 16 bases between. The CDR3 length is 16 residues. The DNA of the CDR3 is TGTGCCAGCAGTCCGCAGAGGGGTAGGGGCAATCAGCCCCAGCATTTT. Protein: CASSPQRGRGNQPQHF.

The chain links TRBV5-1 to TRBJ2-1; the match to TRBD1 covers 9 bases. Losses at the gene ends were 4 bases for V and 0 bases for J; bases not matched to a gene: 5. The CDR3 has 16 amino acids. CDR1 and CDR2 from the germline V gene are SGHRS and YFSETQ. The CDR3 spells CASSIQQGASYNEQFF. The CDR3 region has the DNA TGCGCCAGCAGCATCCAACAGGGGGCCTCCTACAATGAGCAGTTCTTC.

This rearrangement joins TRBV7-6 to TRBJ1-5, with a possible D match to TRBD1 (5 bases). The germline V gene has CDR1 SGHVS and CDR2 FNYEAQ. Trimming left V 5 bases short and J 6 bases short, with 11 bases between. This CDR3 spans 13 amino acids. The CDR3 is CASSPGRTQPQHF. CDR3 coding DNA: TGTGCCAGCAGCCCAGGGCGTACTCAGCCCCAGCATTTT.

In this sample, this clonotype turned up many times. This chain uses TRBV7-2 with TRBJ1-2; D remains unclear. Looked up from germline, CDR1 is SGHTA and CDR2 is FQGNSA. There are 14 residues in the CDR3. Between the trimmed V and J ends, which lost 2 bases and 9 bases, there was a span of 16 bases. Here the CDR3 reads CASSLQATGRSYTF. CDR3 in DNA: TGTGCCAGCAGCTTACAGGCCACGGGTAGGAGCTACACCTTC.

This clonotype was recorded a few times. CDR3 region: CASRQTGSQGPLYEQYF. The CDR3 DNA reads TGTGCCAGCCGCCAAACAGGGTCGCAGGGGCCCCTGTACGAGCAGTACTTC. This chain uses TRBV7-3 with TRBJ2-7; the D gene is possibly TRBD1 (6 bases). The germline V gene encodes CDR1 SGHTA and CDR2 FQGTGA. The CDR3 sequence is 17 residues long. V shed 8 bases and J shed 4 bases, with 27 bases lying between them.

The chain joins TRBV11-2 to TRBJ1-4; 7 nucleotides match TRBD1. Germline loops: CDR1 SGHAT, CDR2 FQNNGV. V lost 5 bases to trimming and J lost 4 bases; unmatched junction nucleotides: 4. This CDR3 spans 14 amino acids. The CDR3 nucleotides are TGTGCCAGCAGCCAGGACAGGAATAATGAAAAACTGTTTTTT. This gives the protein CASSQDRNNEKLFF.

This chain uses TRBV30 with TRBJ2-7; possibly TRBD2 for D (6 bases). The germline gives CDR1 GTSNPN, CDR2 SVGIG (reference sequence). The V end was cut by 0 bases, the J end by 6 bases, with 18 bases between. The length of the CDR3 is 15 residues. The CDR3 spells CAWSVLVGSFSEQYF. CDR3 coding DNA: TGTGCCTGGAGTGTACTGGTCGGGAGCTTTTCCGAGCAGTACTTC. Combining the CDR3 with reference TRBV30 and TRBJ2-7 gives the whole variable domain SQTIHQWPATLVQPVGSPLSLECTVEGTSNPNLYWYRQAAGRGLQLLFYSVGIGQISSEVPQNLSASRPQDRQFILSSKKLLLSDSGFYLCAWSVLVGSFSEQYFGPGTRLTVT.

CDR3 nucleotide sequence: TGCAGTGCTAGTTTCGGGGGGGTCAATGAGCAGTTCTTC. Its protein is CSASFGGVNEQFF. The J gene is TRBJ2-1, the V gene TRBV20-1, with 8 bases matching TRBD2. The V gene end was trimmed by 3 bases and the J gene end by 6 bases; junction bases not matched to a gene: 4. Germline V lookup: CDR1 DFQATT, CDR2 SNEGSKA (reference sequence). CDR3 length equals 13 residues.

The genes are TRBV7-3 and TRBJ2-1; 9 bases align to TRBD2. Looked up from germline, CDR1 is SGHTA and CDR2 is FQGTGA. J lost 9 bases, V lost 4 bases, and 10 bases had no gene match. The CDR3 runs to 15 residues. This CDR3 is CASSSGLAALGEQFF. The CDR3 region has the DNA TGTGCCAGCAGCTCGGGACTAGCAGCTTTGGGTGAGCAGTTCTTC.

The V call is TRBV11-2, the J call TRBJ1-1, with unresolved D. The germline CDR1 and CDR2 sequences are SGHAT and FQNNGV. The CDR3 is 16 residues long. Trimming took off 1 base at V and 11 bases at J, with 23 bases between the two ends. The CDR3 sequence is CASSLVRSVDPRRAFF. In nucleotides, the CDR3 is TGTGCCAGCAGCTTAGTAAGGTCAGTGGACCCAAGGAGGGCTTTCTTT. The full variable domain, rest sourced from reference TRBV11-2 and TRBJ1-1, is EAGVAQSPRYKIIEKRQSVAFWCNPISGHATLYWYQQILGQGPKLLIQFQNNGVVDDSQLPKDRFSAERLKGVDSTLKIQPAKLEDSAVYLCASSLVRSVDPRRAFFGQGTRLTVV.

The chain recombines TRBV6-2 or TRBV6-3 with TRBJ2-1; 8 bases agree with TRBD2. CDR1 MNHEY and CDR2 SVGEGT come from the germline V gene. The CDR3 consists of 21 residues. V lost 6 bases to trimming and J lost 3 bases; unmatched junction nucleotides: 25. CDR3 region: CASSNTVLGGSGKQVYNEQFF. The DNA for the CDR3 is TGTGCCAGCAGCAACACAGTGCTCGGGGGTAGCGGGAAGCAGGTCTACAATGAGCAGTTCTTC.

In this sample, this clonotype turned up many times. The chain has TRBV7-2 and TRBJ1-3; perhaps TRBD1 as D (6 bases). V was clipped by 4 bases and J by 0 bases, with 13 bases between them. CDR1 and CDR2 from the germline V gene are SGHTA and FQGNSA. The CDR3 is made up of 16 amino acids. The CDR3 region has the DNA TGTGCCAGCAGCTATAGGGGGGGGGGCTCTGGAAACACCATATATTTT. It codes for CASSYRGGGSGNTIYF.

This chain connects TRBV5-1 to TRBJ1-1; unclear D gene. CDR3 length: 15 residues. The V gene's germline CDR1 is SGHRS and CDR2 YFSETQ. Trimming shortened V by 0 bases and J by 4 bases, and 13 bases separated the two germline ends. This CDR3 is CASSLAEWVGTEAFF. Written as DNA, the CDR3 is TGCGCCAGCAGCTTGGCCGAATGGGTGGGCACTGAAGCTTTCTTT.

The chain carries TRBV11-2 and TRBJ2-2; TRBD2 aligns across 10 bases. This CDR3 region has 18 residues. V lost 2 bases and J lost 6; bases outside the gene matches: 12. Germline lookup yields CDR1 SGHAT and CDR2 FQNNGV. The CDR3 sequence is CASSLWFPGTSEAGELFF. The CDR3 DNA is TGTGCCAGCAGCTTATGGTTCCCTGGGACTAGCGAAGCCGGGGAGCTGTTTTTT.